The sequence of this T cell receptor (beta chain) was determined in a study of identical twins (dated by TCRdb to 2016 to 2017). Context from the whole study: TCR alpha and beta repertoires from monozygotic twins, unrelated adults of various ages and cord blood were deep-sequenced to test whether fetal clonotypes persist. To rule out contamination, the twin experiments were replicated at different times with different library preparation protocols. The paper as a whole reports these results and caveats: In monozygotic twins, recombination models systematically underestimated out-of-frame TCR alpha sharing, but the models matched the sharing seen between unrelated individuals. Fewer insertions were carried by abundant cord blood beta clonotypes, a similar but weaker trend appeared in young adult naive repertoires, and no such trend appeared in memory repertoires. Conclusions relied on cross-sectional statistical analysis, since the same donors could not be followed over many years. Zero-insertion analyses could be partly confounded by invariant T cells such as MAIT and iNKT, though diverse VJ usage argued against such confounding for most clonotypes. Out-of-frame TCR alpha sequences shared between twins showed an excess of low generation-probability sequences compared with coincidental sharing between unrelated individuals. The excess sharing between twins in beta out-of-frame sequences was weaker because fewer shared sequences reduced the signal-to-noise ratio.

Reading from cysteine to phenylalanine, the CDR3 counts 13 amino acids. Just CDR3 DNA is preserved here, 39 bases in frame from base 1. The germline V gene gives CDR1 as SGHTA and CDR2 as FQGNSA. Deletion took 2 bases off V and 4 bases off J, with a span of 7 bases between the germline ends. All donors were healthy Caucasians. The twin cohort consisted of three pairs of female monozygotic twins, all aged roughly 18 to 29 years. Miltenyi CD45RO+ enrichment and human naive T-cell isolation kits were used to isolate memory (CD45RO+) and naive T cells from PBMC. This clonotype was detected many times. The antigen it recognizes is unknown. Base quality data are lacking; no much larger clone is found one base away. Libraries were made using 5' RACE. The instrument was an Illumina HiSeq 2000. Template switching introduced a universal primer binding site; the final cDNA contained a unique molecular identifier, enabling accurate counting of TCR cDNA molecules. Specific primers in the conserved constant-segment region were used to synthesize first-strand cDNA for the TCR alpha and beta chains. To control for contamination, every cDNA library was double barcoded, receiving both a SMART-Mk sample barcode and Illumina barcodes. Two successive PCR steps introduced TruSeq adapter sequences along with Illumina sample barcodes. The Illumina HiSeq platform was used with custom primers to sequence TCR alpha and beta cDNA libraries. Regarding the original processing steps: Raw reads were processed with MiGEC to extract unique molecular identifiers, and MiXCR was used to determine CDR3 positions. Recombination models were inferred per individual with the repgenHMM and IGoR tools using an EM algorithm. Shared clonotypes were analyzed with the tcR package in R, and sharing was normalized by the product of cloneset sizes. Out-of-frame nonproductive sequences were analyzed to study raw recombination free of thymic and clonal selection effects. TCRdb trimmed the raw reads at Q25, called clones with MiXCR and kept productive beta chains. Entries that share a CDR3 protein sequence are merged under the most common genes and DNA. TCRdb, not the original authors, processed these V and J calls. A total of 240,000 or so distinct CDR3 sequences appear in this sample, 7% of them only once. Approximately 3.7% of the sample comes from the top ten.

Separately, the same data were catalogued under a study of yellow fever vaccine responses in identical twins. That second report states: The authors reported that the T cell response to vaccination in identical twins appeared partly convergent and partly personalized. In identical twins, the study followed T cell clones that responded to the vaccine with precision.

The chain uses TRBV7-2 and TRBJ2-3; confidence is insufficient to name the D gene. The sequence derives from a woman in her late teens or twenties in good health. The sample was memory (CD45RO+) T cells sorted from blood. Taken with the paper, the label for cell subset or site translates to: CD45RO+ enriched T cells. This receptor carries the CDR3 CASSLLGSDTQYF. At the DNA level, the sequence is TGTGCCAGCAGCTTACTCGGATCAGATACGCAGTATTTT. With the rest looked up from the reference TRBV7-2 and TRBJ2-3 genes rather than sequenced, the full variable domain is GAGVSQSPSNKVTEKGKDVELRCDPISGHTALYWYRQSLGQGLEFLIYFQGNSAPDKSGLPSDRFSAERTGGSVSTLTIQRTQQEDSAVYLCASSLLGSDTQYFGPGTRLTVL.